A selection of T cell receptor beta chains follows, all from one sample in a study of blood T cell repertoires in COVID-19. TCRdb keeps only in-frame clones here, not all; method: immunoSEQ multiplex PCR. The sample consists of about 33,000 clones, around 87% of them appearing once. Sequenced input: peripheral blood. The receptors derive from a man between 65 and 80 years old with acute or convalescent COVID-19. Each CDR3 is given with its conserved first and last residue. D genes are given only for firm matches. Some rows mark clone size as missing; the rest say once, few, many or name a class of expanded clone.

v_call: TRBV18; clone_size: few; j_call: TRBJ1-4; d_call: TRBD1; cdr3_aa: CASSPPGTGGEKLFF; cdr3_nt: TGTGCCAGCTCACCACCGGGGACAGGGGGCGAAAAACTGTTTTTT
v_call: TRBV7-9; clone_size: -; j_call: TRBJ2-3; d_call: -; cdr3_aa: CASSLPQGGFGTDTQYF; cdr3_nt: TGTGCCAGCAGCTTACCGCAGGGGGGCTTCGGTACAGATACGCAGTATTTT
v_call: TRBV5-6; clone_size: -; j_call: TRBJ1-5; d_call: TRBD1; cdr3_aa: CASSLSRQGNQPQHF; cdr3_nt: TGTGCCAGCAGCCTGTCGAGACAGGGGAATCAGCCCCAGCATTTT
v_call: TRBV21-1; clone_size: -; j_call: TRBJ2-1; d_call: -; cdr3_aa: CASSTRGTGVHEQFF; cdr3_nt: TGTGCCAGCAGCACGAGGGGGACAGGGGTCCATGAGCAGTTCTTC
v_call: TRBV18; clone_size: once; j_call: TRBJ2-1; d_call: -; cdr3_aa: CASSLDRNPYNEQFF; cdr3_nt: TGTGCCAGCTCACTGGACAGAAACCCCTACAATGAGCAGTTCTTC
v_call: TRBV6-6; clone_size: -; j_call: TRBJ1-4; d_call: -; cdr3_aa: CASSTRTRDEKLFF; cdr3_nt: TGTGCCAGCAGTACACGGACTAGGGATGAAAAACTGTTTTTT
v_call: TRBV27; clone_size: -; j_call: TRBJ2-7; d_call: -; cdr3_aa: CASGYGQGEQYF; cdr3_nt: TGTGCCAGCGGATACGGGCAGGGCGAGCAGTACTTC
v_call: TRBV7-9; clone_size: -; j_call: TRBJ1-5; d_call: TRBD1; cdr3_aa: CASSLGGQNQPQHF; cdr3_nt: TGTGCCAGCAGCTTAGGGGGACAGAATCAGCCCCAGCATTTT
v_call: TRBV6-4; clone_size: -; j_call: TRBJ2-2; d_call: -; cdr3_aa: CASRQGRNTGELFF; cdr3_nt: TGTGCCAGCAGACAGGGTAGAAACACCGGGGAGCTGTTTTTT
v_call: TRBV9; clone_size: -; j_call: TRBJ2-7; d_call: -; cdr3_aa: CASSGAADSFYEQYF; cdr3_nt: TGTGCCAGCAGCGGCGCAGCGGACTCTTTCTACGAGCAGTACTTC
v_call: TRBV12-3/TRBV12-4; clone_size: -; j_call: TRBJ2-7; d_call: -; cdr3_aa: CASSLGPEREQYF; cdr3_nt: TGTGCCAGCAGTTTGGGCCCGGAGCGGGAGCAGTACTTC
v_call: TRBV4-2; clone_size: few; j_call: TRBJ1-3; d_call: TRBD1; cdr3_aa: CASSQDAGGGNTIYF; cdr3_nt: TGTGCCAGCAGCCAAGATGCAGGGGGTGGAAACACCATATATTTT
v_call: TRBV5-1; clone_size: -; j_call: TRBJ1-2; d_call: -; cdr3_aa: CASSPTGNDGYTF; cdr3_nt: TGCGCCAGCAGCCCGACCGGGAACGATGGCTACACCTTC
v_call: TRBV6-5; clone_size: -; j_call: TRBJ2-7; d_call: -; cdr3_aa: CASNIFDYEQYF; cdr3_nt: TGTGCCAGCAACATTTTTGATTACGAGCAGTACTTC
v_call: TRBV28; clone_size: -; j_call: TRBJ1-1; d_call: -; cdr3_aa: CASSSGDTEAFF; cdr3_nt: TGTGCCAGCAGCTCGGGTGACACTGAAGCTTTCTTT
v_call: TRBV5-4; clone_size: few; j_call: TRBJ2-7; d_call: -; cdr3_aa: CASSSGLPYYEQYF; cdr3_nt: TGTGCCAGCAGCTCCGGGTTGCCTTACTACGAGCAGTACTTC
v_call: TRBV11-3; clone_size: -; j_call: TRBJ2-5; d_call: TRBD2; cdr3_aa: CASSERRGLAGRETQYF; cdr3_nt: TGTGCCAGCAGCGAGCGGAGGGGACTAGCGGGGAGGGAGACCCAGTACTTC
v_call: TRBV9; clone_size: -; j_call: TRBJ2-7; d_call: -; cdr3_aa: CASSVGAGGQFDPYEQYF; cdr3_nt: TGTGCCAGCAGCGTCGGAGCCGGTGGACAGTTCGATCCTTACGAGCAGTACTTC
v_call: TRBV19; clone_size: -; j_call: TRBJ2-2; d_call: TRBD1; cdr3_aa: CASRTGAGELFF; cdr3_nt: TGTGCCAGCCGGACAGGGGCCGGGGAGCTGTTTTTT
v_call: TRBV5-1; clone_size: -; j_call: TRBJ1-4; d_call: -; cdr3_aa: CASSRGAPNEKLFF; cdr3_nt: TGCGCCAGCAGCCGGGGGGCGCCTAATGAAAAACTGTTTTTT
v_call: TRBV6-5; clone_size: few; j_call: TRBJ1-5; d_call: -; cdr3_aa: CASSRGLREGQPQHF; cdr3_nt: TGTGCCAGCAGTCGCGGGTTGAGGGAGGGCCAGCCCCAGCATTTT
v_call: TRBV6-2/TRBV6-3; clone_size: -; j_call: TRBJ2-1; d_call: TRBD2; cdr3_aa: CASSRLAGAGEQFF; cdr3_nt: TGTGCCAGCAGTCGACTAGCGGGAGCCGGTGAGCAGTTCTTC
v_call: TRBV28; clone_size: once; j_call: TRBJ1-1; d_call: TRBD1; cdr3_aa: CASSPGTGYENTEAFF; cdr3_nt: TGTGCCAGCAGTCCCGGGACAGGGTACGAGAACACTGAAGCTTTCTTT
v_call: TRBV6-5; clone_size: -; j_call: TRBJ1-3; d_call: -; cdr3_aa: CATQGSGNTIYF; cdr3_nt: TGTGCCACTCAGGGGTCTGGAAACACCATATATTTT
v_call: TRBV30; clone_size: -; j_call: TRBJ1-5; d_call: -; cdr3_aa: CAWSSSRNQPQHF; cdr3_nt: TGTGCCTGGAGTTCATCCCGGAATCAGCCCCAGCATTTT
v_call: TRBV7-9; clone_size: once; j_call: TRBJ1-2; d_call: -; cdr3_aa: CASSFQGYGYTF; cdr3_nt: TGTGCCAGCAGCTTTCAGGGCTATGGCTACACCTTC
v_call: TRBV9; clone_size: -; j_call: TRBJ1-4; d_call: -; cdr3_aa: CASSAAAGSSEKLFF; cdr3_nt: TGTGCCAGCAGCGCCGCAGCAGGATCAAGTGAAAAACTGTTTTTT
v_call: TRBV14; clone_size: once; j_call: TRBJ2-3; d_call: -; cdr3_aa: CASSQVRVPDTQYF; cdr3_nt: TGTGCCAGCAGCCAAGTCCGTGTCCCAGATACGCAGTATTTT
v_call: TRBV25-1; clone_size: -; j_call: TRBJ1-2; d_call: TRBD1; cdr3_aa: CASSEYRGETGDYGYTF; cdr3_nt: TGTGCCAGCAGTGAATATAGAGGAGAGACAGGGGATTATGGCTACACCTTC
v_call: TRBV5-1; clone_size: -; j_call: TRBJ2-3; d_call: TRBD2; cdr3_aa: CASSLVAGGADTQYF; cdr3_nt: TGCGCCAGCAGCTTGGTAGCGGGGGGCGCAGATACGCAGTATTTT
v_call: TRBV28; clone_size: -; j_call: TRBJ1-4; d_call: TRBD1; cdr3_aa: CASSTTGVNEKLFF; cdr3_nt: TGTGCCAGCAGTACGACAGGGGTAAATGAAAAACTGTTTTTT
v_call: TRBV20-1; clone_size: -; j_call: TRBJ2-1; d_call: -; cdr3_aa: CSARDLYEQFF; cdr3_nt: TGCAGTGCTAGAGATCTCTATGAGCAGTTCTTC
v_call: TRBV20-1; clone_size: -; j_call: TRBJ1-2; d_call: -; cdr3_aa: CSAGAYGYTF; cdr3_nt: TGCAGTGCGGGGGCTTATGGCTACACCTTC
v_call: TRBV11-2; clone_size: -; j_call: TRBJ2-2; d_call: -; cdr3_aa: CASSLERTGELFF; cdr3_nt: TGTGCCAGCAGCTTAGAGCGGACCGGGGAGCTGTTTTTT
v_call: TRBV11-3; clone_size: -; j_call: TRBJ2-1; d_call: TRBD2; cdr3_aa: CASSLNLGVAGGRNEQFF; cdr3_nt: TGTGCCAGCAGCTTAAATTTGGGAGTAGCGGGAGGGAGGAATGAGCAGTTCTTC
v_call: TRBV24-1; clone_size: -; j_call: TRBJ1-4; d_call: -; cdr3_aa: CATSDLGYYGATNEKLFF; cdr3_nt: TGTGCCACCAGTGATTTGGGGTATTACGGGGCAACTAATGAAAAACTGTTTTTT
v_call: TRBV18; clone_size: -; j_call: TRBJ1-1; d_call: -; cdr3_aa: CASSPGQNTEAFF; cdr3_nt: TGTGCCAGCTCACCAGGACAGAACACTGAAGCTTTCTTT
v_call: TRBV7-2; clone_size: once; j_call: TRBJ2-5; d_call: TRBD2; cdr3_aa: CASSLAGGSETQYF; cdr3_nt: TGTGCCAGCAGCTTAGCGGGGGGGTCAGAGACCCAGTACTTC
v_call: TRBV7-2; clone_size: -; j_call: TRBJ2-5; d_call: -; cdr3_aa: CASSVVQRETQYF; cdr3_nt: TGTGCCAGCAGCGTCGTCCAGCGAGAGACCCAGTACTTC
v_call: TRBV7-8; clone_size: few; j_call: TRBJ1-1; d_call: -; cdr3_aa: CASSPPTVRVTEAFF; cdr3_nt: TGTGCCAGCAGCCCCCCGACAGTTCGAGTCACTGAAGCTTTCTTT
v_call: TRBV7-9; clone_size: -; j_call: TRBJ2-2; d_call: TRBD2; cdr3_aa: CASSRTSGAVNTGELFF; cdr3_nt: TGTGCCAGCAGCCGGACTAGCGGGGCCGTGAACACCGGGGAGCTGTTTTTT
v_call: TRBV4-3; clone_size: -; j_call: TRBJ1-2; d_call: TRBD1; cdr3_aa: CASSQAGTVTSNYGYTF; cdr3_nt: TGCGCCAGCAGCCAAGCAGGGACAGTCACGTCTAACTATGGCTACACCTTC
v_call: TRBV18; clone_size: -; j_call: TRBJ2-4; d_call: -; cdr3_aa: CASSPSGGAKNIQYF; cdr3_nt: TGTGCCAGCTCACCTTCCGGCGGGGCCAAAAACATTCAGTACTTC
v_call: TRBV7-2; clone_size: -; j_call: TRBJ2-7; d_call: TRBD2; cdr3_aa: CASSRTSGGAFPYEQYF; cdr3_nt: TGTGCCAGCAGTCGGACTAGCGGGGGGGCGTTCCCCTACGAGCAGTACTTC
v_call: TRBV19; clone_size: -; j_call: TRBJ2-3; d_call: TRBD1; cdr3_aa: CASVDRGISDTQYF; cdr3_nt: TGTGCCAGTGTGGACAGGGGAATCTCAGATACGCAGTATTTT
v_call: TRBV7-3; clone_size: -; j_call: TRBJ2-7; d_call: TRBD2; cdr3_aa: CASSLGGVPYEQYF; cdr3_nt: TGTGCCAGCAGCTTAGGGGGGGTCCCCTACGAGCAGTACTTC
v_call: TRBV6-5; clone_size: -; j_call: TRBJ1-1; d_call: -; cdr3_aa: CASRGFAEAFF; cdr3_nt: TGTGCCTCTCGGGGTTTCGCTGAAGCTTTCTTT
v_call: TRBV12-3/TRBV12-4; clone_size: -; j_call: TRBJ2-1; d_call: TRBD2; cdr3_aa: CASSWDYRGEQFF; cdr3_nt: TGTGCCAGCAGTTGGGACTACCGGGGTGAGCAGTTCTTC
v_call: TRBV9; clone_size: -; j_call: TRBJ2-1; d_call: TRBD2; cdr3_aa: CASSASGSGSYNEQFF; cdr3_nt: TGTGCCAGCAGCGCCAGCGGGAGCGGATCCTACAATGAGCAGTTCTTC
v_call: TRBV5-1; clone_size: -; j_call: TRBJ1-4; d_call: -; cdr3_aa: CASSFKSDSLNEKLFF; cdr3_nt: TGCGCCAGCAGCTTTAAATCCGACAGCCTTAATGAAAAACTGTTTTTT
v_call: TRBV7-2; clone_size: once; j_call: TRBJ1-5; d_call: -; cdr3_aa: CASSFGASNQPQHF; cdr3_nt: TGTGCCAGCAGCTTTGGGGCATCGAATCAGCCCCAGCATTTT
v_call: TRBV18; clone_size: once; j_call: TRBJ2-3; d_call: -; cdr3_aa: CASSPNTDTQYF; cdr3_nt: TGTGCCAGCTCACCCAACACAGATACGCAGTATTTT
v_call: TRBV19; clone_size: -; j_call: TRBJ1-5; d_call: -; cdr3_aa: CASNHFRGSQPQHF; cdr3_nt: TGTGCCAGTAACCATTTCAGGGGAAGTCAGCCCCAGCATTTT